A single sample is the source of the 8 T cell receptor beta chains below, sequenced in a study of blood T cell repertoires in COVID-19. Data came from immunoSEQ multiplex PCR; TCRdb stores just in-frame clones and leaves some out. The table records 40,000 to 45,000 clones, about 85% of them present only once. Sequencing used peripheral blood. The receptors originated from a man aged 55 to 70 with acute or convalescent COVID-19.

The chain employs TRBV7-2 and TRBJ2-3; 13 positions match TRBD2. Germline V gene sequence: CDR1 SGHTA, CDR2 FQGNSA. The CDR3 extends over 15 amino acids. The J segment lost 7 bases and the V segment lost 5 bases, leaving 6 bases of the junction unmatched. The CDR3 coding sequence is TGTGCCAGCAGCAACGGACTAGCGGGGGATAATACGCAGTATTTT. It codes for CASSNGLAGDNTQYF.

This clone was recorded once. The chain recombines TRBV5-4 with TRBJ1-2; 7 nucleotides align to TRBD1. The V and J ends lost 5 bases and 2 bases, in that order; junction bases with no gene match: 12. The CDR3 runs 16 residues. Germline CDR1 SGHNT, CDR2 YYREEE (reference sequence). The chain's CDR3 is CASSPRQGTLNYGYTF. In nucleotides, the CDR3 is TGTGCCAGCAGTCCAAGACAGGGTACCCTGAACTATGGCTACACCTTC. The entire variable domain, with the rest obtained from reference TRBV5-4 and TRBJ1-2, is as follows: ETGVTQSPTHLIKTRGQQVTLRCSSQSGHNTVSWYQQALGQGPQFIFQYYREEENGRGNFPPRFSGLQFPNYSSELNVNALELDDSALYLCASSPRQGTLNYGYTFGSGTRLTVV.

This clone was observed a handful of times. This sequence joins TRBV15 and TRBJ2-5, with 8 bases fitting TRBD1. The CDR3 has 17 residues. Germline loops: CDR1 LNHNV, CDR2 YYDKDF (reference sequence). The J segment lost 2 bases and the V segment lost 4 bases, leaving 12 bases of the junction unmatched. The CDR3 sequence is CATSNHATGGGQETQYF. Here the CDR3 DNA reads TGTGCCACCAGCAACCATGCTACAGGGGGTGGTCAAGAGACCCAGTACTTC. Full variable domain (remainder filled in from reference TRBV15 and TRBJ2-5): DAMVIQNPRYQVTQFGKPVTLSCSQTLNHNVMYWYQQKSSQAPKLLFHYYDKDFNNEADTPDNFQSRRPNTSFCFLDIRSPGLGDTAMYLCATSNHATGGGQETQYFGPGTRLLVL.

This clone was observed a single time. The CDR3 spells CASSQEGRRGAEAFF. As DNA, the CDR3 is TGCGCCAGCAGCCAAGAGGGAAGGCGGGGAGCTGAAGCTTTCTTT. The chain couples TRBV4-3 to TRBJ1-1, with unresolved D. Trimming pared 0 bases from V and 6 bases from J, leaving 14 bases between. In germline, CDR1 is LGHNA, CDR2 YSLEER. The CDR3 totals 15 residues.

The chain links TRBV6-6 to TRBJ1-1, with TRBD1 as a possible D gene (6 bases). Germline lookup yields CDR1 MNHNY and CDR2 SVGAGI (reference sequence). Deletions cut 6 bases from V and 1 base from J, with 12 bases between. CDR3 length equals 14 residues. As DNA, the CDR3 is TGTGCCAGCAGCCCCCCGACAGGGAACACTGAAGCTTTCTTT. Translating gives CASSPPTGNTEAFF.

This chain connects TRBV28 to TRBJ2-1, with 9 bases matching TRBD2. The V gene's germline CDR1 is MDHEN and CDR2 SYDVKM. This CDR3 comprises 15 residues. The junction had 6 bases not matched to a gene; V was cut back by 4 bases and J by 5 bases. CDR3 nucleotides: TGTGCCAGCAGTTCCTTGCGGGGGGGCAACAATGAGCAGTTCTTC. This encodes CASSSLRGGNNEQFF.

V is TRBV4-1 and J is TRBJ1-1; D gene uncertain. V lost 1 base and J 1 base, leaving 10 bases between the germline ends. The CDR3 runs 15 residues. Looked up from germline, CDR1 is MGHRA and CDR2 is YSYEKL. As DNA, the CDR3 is TGCGCCAGCAGCCAAGGCCCTTCGGGGAACACTGAAGCTTTCTTT. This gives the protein CASSQGPSGNTEAFF.

The CDR3 DNA is TGTGCCAGCAGCTTGGCCATCCCGGGGTCACCCCTCCACTTT. Translation: CASSLAIPGSPLHF. The chain has TRBV5-4 and TRBJ1-6; D unresolved. The V and J ends lost 0 bases and 10 bases respectively, with 11 bases between them. CDR3 length: 14 residues. Germline V gene data show CDR1 as SGHNT and CDR2 as YYREEE (reference sequence). The full variable domain, with the rest looked up from reference TRBV5-4 and TRBJ1-6, is ETGVTQSPTHLIKTRGQQVTLRCSSQSGHNTVSWYQQALGQGPQFIFQYYREEENGRGNFPPRFSGLQFPNYSSELNVNALELDDSALYLCASSLAIPGSPLHFGNGTRLTVT.